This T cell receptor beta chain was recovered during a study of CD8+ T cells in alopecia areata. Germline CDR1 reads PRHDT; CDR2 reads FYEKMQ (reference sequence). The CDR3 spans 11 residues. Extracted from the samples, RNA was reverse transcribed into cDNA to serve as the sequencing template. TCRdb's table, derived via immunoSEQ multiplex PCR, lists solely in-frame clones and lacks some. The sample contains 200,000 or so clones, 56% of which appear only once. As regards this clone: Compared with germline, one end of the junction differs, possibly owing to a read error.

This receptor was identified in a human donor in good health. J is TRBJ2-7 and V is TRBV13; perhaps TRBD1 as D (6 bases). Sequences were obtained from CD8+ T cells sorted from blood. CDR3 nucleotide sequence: TGTGCCAGCAGCTACCAGGGGTCCCAGGACTTC. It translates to CASSYQGSQDF.